What follows are 20 T cell receptor beta chains derived from one specimen sequenced in a study of tumor-infiltrating lymphocytes in primary liver carcinoma. TCR beta cDNA was prepared out of roughly 500 ng total RNA by means of a constant-region primer. For TCR beta, libraries were produced by three nested multiplex PCR rounds using slightly modified ARM-PCR. Each of the first two PCR rounds ran 9 to 11 cycles with TRBV1-TRBV30 forward and C-beta reverse primers. A single record per CDR3 protein comes from TCRdb applying MiXCR to the multiplex PCR reads. The data contain about 48,000 distinct CDR3 sequences, over 70% of them singletons. Bulk tissue was left unsorted, and RNA and DNA were co-extracted from about 19-30 mg of it. Sequencing was performed on liver tumor tissue from sampling region 3. Subset indicated: tumor region T3, left-lateral pole. The receptors shown here come from a man aged 40-49 years with primary liver carcinoma and hepatitis B virus infection.

In regard to this clonotype: Germline and junction disagree at one end, which may indicate a read error. The chain recombines TRBV12-3 or TRBV12-4 with TRBJ2-1; D remains unclear. The CDR3 contains 14 residues. As DNA, the CDR3 is TGTGCCAGCGGTTTAAGTGTCCTCTCGAATGAGGAGTTCTTC. Its protein product is CASGLSVLSNEEFF.

The count of this clonotype is one. At one of its ends the junction is not consistent with the germline gene, which may arise from a read error. The chain employs TRBV29-1 and TRBJ2-7; D gene uncertain. Germline assignment: CDR1 SQVTM and CDR2 ANQGSEA. The CDR3 spans 16 residues. CDR3 coding DNA: TGCAACGTTGAAGATCAAGAGGCCACCACTTCCTATGAGCAATACTTC. This gives the protein CNVEDQEATTSYEQYF.

This clonotype was counted once. The junction does not match germline at one end; this may be a read error. This chain joins TRBV4-2 and TRBJ2-7; 8 nucleotides align to TRBD1. CDR1 LGHNA and CDR2 YNFKEQ come from the germline V gene. The CDR3 loop spans 15 amino acids. CDR3 in DNA: TGTGCCAGCAGTCAAGGTGACAGGGGTGTCTACGAGCAGTACTTC. This encodes CASSQGDRGVYEQYF.

The genes are TRBV14 and TRBJ2-1; no definite D call. CDR1 is SGHDN, CDR2 FVKESK, per germline. The length of the CDR3 is 14 residues. V lost 6 bases and J 6 bases, leaving 15 bases between the germline ends. The CDR3 bases are TGTGCCAGCAGTCAGGATCACCACTGCAATGAGCAGTTCTTC. It encodes CASSQDHHCNEQFF.

Concerning this clonotype itself: Sequence at one end of the junction differs from germline and may be a read error. The rearrangement links TRBV28 to TRBJ2-7, with TRBD2 matching 10 bases. This CDR3 is built from 15 residues. Germline CDR1 reads MDHEN; CDR2 reads SYDVKM. CDR3 sequence (DNA): TGTGCCAGCAGCCCGCGGACTAGCGGCTCCTACGGGCAGTACTTC. Translation gives CASSPRTSGSYGQYF.

For this clonotype: Germline and junction disagree at one end, which may indicate a read error. This rearrangement joins TRBV11-2 to TRBJ1-2; D is unclear. This CDR3 contains 13 residues. CDR1 SGHAT and CDR2 FQNNGV come from the germline V gene. CDR3 DNA: TGTGCCAGCAGCTTAGAGGGTAACAATGGCTACACCTTT. This gives the protein CASSLEGNNGYTF.

In its sample, this clonotype is medium-sized. This chain joins TRBV5-4 and TRBJ2-5; TRBD2 matches at 10 bases. The CDR3 sequence is 16 residues long. The J segment lost 2 bases and the V segment lost 4 bases, leaving 8 bases of the junction unmatched. Germline values: CDR1 SGHNT, CDR2 YYREEE (reference sequence). CDR3 DNA sequence: TGTGCCAGCAGCACCCTTAGCGGGAGGCTTCAAGAGACCCAGTACTTC. Translation: CASSTLSGRLQETQYF.

A few counts support this clonotype. At one end the junction does not follow the germline gene, possibly because of a read error. The V call is TRBV7-8, the J call TRBJ2-3; weak D call: TRBD2 (6 bases). This CDR3 has 13 amino acids. Germline loops: CDR1 SGHVS, CDR2 FQNEAQ. CDR3 coding DNA: TGTGCCAGCGGTGTAGCGGAACCAGATACGCACTATTTT. It translates to CASGVAEPDTHYF. Supplemented by reference TRBV7-8 and TRBJ2-3, the full variable domain reads GAGVSQSPRYKVAKRGQDVALRCDPISGHVSLFWYQQALGQGPEFLTYFQNEAQLDKSGLPSDRFFAERPEGSVSTLKIQRTQQEDSAVYLCASGVAEPDTHYFGPGTRLTVL.

The CDR3 is CVNSSRQDTGYTF. The DNA of the CDR3 is TGTGTCAACAGCTCGAGGCAGGACACTGGCTACACCTTC. The chain combines TRBV24-1 with TRBJ1-2, with D possibly TRBD1 on 5 matching bases. CDR3 length equals 13 residues. From germline, CDR1 is KGHDR and CDR2 SFDVKD.

The chain joins TRBV30 to TRBJ1-1; no firm D call. The CDR3 covers 12 residues. Germline V lookup: CDR1 GTSNPN, CDR2 SVGIG (reference sequence). V was cut by 2 bases and J by 7 bases, with 11 bases left in between. Here the CDR3 DNA reads TGTGCCTGGAGTCCAGAGACCGGTGAAGCTTTCTTT. It codes for CAWSPETGEAFF.

J is TRBJ2-7 and V is TRBV6-1; D is unresolved. Trimming removed 1 base from V and 8 bases from J, with 9 bases in between. The germline gives CDR1 MNHNS, CDR2 SASEGT. This CDR3 contains 12 residues. The CDR3 DNA reads as TGTGCCAGCAGTGAAGTGCTCGGCAAGCAGTACTTC. Its protein is CASSEVLGKQYF.

This clonotype showed up many times. One end of the junction does not line up with germline, which may come from a read error. CDR3 region: CASSRTLVSPLHF. DNA for the CDR3: TGTGCTAGCAGCCGGACACTGGTTTCACCCCTCCACTTT. The chain is built from TRBV11-1 and TRBJ1-6; a weak D match, TRBD1 (5 bases). The CDR3 is 13 residues long. Per germline, CDR1 SGHAT and CDR2 FQDESV (reference sequence).

This clonotype has only a few counts. The gene calls are TRBV2 and TRBJ2-3; possibly TRBD2 for D (6 bases). Trimming removed 5 bases at V and 6 bases at J, with 24 bases between. CDR1 is SNHLY, CDR2 FYNNEI, per germline. This CDR3 spans 17 amino acids. CDR3 residues: CASSPAWDSWGSDTQYF. In DNA, the CDR3 is TGTGCCAGCAGTCCCGCCTGGGACTCCTGGGGGTCGGATACGCAGTATTTT.

Concerning this clonotype: One end of the junction varies from germline; a read error may be responsible. This chain links TRBV6-6 with TRBJ2-5; 13 bases fit TRBD2. CDR1 is MNHNY, CDR2 SVGAGI, per germline (reference sequence). This CDR3 has 17 amino acids. The CDR3 nucleotides are TGTGCCACCAGCCCTCAGGGACTAGCGGGACTTAAAGAGACCCAGTATTTC. Translating it yields CATSPQGLAGLKETQYF.

This chain links TRBV11-2 with TRBJ1-1; no clear D gene. Germline V lookup: CDR1 SGHAT, CDR2 FQNNGV. The CDR3 runs to 14 residues. Trimming cost V 10 bases and J 5 bases, with 20 bases left between them. CDR3 sequence reads: CANNTTGSVTEAFF. CDR3 nucleotide sequence: TGTGCCAACAACACAACCGGTTCCGTAACTGAAGCTTTCTTT.

Comment on this clonotype: This is likely a read error, given that the CDR3 carries no conserved phenylalanine or tryptophan at its end. The rearrangement links TRBV12-3 or TRBV12-4 to TRBJ2-7, with D perhaps TRBD1 (6 bases). Deletions cut 3 bases from V and 10 bases from J, with 13 bases between. The length of the CDR3 is 12 residues. In nucleotides, the CDR3 is TGTGCCAGCAGTTTCCTGGGGGCGGTACAGTACTCC. Translation: CASSFLGAVQYS.

The gene calls are TRBV11-2 and TRBJ2-1; 9 positions match TRBD2. J lost 7 bases, V lost 5 bases, and 12 bases had no gene match. The CDR3 loop spans 16 amino acids. Germline V gives CDR1 SGHAT, CDR2 FQNNGV. The CDR3 nucleotides are TGTGCCAGCAGCCTTTTAGCGGGAGAGGCTCGAAATGAGCAGTTCTTC. This translates into CASSLLAGEARNEQFF.

The DNA of the CDR3 is TGCAGTGCTAGGGGGACAGATGAGCAGTTCTTC. This gives the protein CSARGTDEQFF. V usage is TRBV20-1 and J usage is TRBJ2-1; TRBD1 matches 7 bases. V lost 3 bases to trimming and J lost 8 bases; unmatched junction nucleotides: 1. CDR1 DFQATT and CDR2 SNEGSKA come from the germline V gene (reference sequence). The length of the CDR3 is 11 residues.

Notes on this clonotype: A much larger clone lies one base from this, so it may be a read error. The CDR3 reads CANSAIEGNEQFF. In DNA, the CDR3 is TGTGCCAACAGTGCTATCGAGGGCAATGAGCAGTTCTTC. The chain links TRBV2 to TRBJ2-1, with D possibly being TRBD2 (5 bases). Germline-derived CDR1 and CDR2 are SNHLY and FYNNEI. The CDR3 extends over 13 amino acids. Combining the CDR3 with reference TRBV2 and TRBJ2-1 gives the whole variable domain EPEVTQTPSHQVTQMGQEVILRCVPISNHLYFYWYRQILGQKVEFLVSFYNNEISEKSEIFDDQFSVERPDGSNFTLKIRSTKLEDSAMYFCANSAIEGNEQFFGPGTRLTVL.

The V gene is TRBV11-2, the J gene TRBJ2-2; possibly TRBD1 for D (6 bases). With 6 bases removed from V and 4 bases from J, the gap between germline ends came to 21 bases. Germline V gene sequence: CDR1 SGHAT, CDR2 FQNNGV. CDR3 length: 17 amino acids. This CDR3 reads CASSFDQDRVGTGELFF. CDR3 coding DNA: TGTGCCAGCAGTTTTGATCAGGACAGAGTCGGCACCGGGGAGCTGTTTTTT.